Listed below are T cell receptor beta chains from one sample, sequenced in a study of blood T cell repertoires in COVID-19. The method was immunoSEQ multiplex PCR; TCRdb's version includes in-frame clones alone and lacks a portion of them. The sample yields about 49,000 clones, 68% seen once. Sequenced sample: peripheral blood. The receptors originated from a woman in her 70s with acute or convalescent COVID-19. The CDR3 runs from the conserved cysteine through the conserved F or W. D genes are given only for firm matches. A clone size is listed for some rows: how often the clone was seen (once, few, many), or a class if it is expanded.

TGTGCCAGCAGCCCGGGGGGAGGGAACACAGATACGCAGTATTTT | CASSPGGGNTDTQYF | 15 | NA | TRBV7-3 | TRBD2 | TRBJ2-3
TGTGCCAGCAGCCAACCGGGACTAGCGGGAATCGACTCCTACAATGAGCAGTTCTTC | CASSQPGLAGIDSYNEQFF | 19 | once | TRBV3-1/TRBV3-2 | TRBD2 | TRBJ2-1
TGCGCCAGCAGCCAAGATCACGGGACATCTGATGACTCCTACAATGAGCAGTTCTTC | CASSQDHGTSDDSYNEQFF | 19 | NA | TRBV4-1 | NA | TRBJ2-1
TGTGCCAGCAGCTCGCACGGAGGGCTGGAGACCCAGTACTTC | CASSSHGGLETQYF | 14 | few | TRBV7-9 | NA | TRBJ2-5
TGTGCCAGCAGTGCCTCGACAGGTCCCAACGAGCAGTACTTC | CASSASTGPNEQYF | 14 | NA | TRBV6-2/TRBV6-3 | NA | TRBJ2-7
TGTGCCAGCAGCGAGGGACAGGGGATGGGAACTGAAGCTTTCTTT | CASSEGQGMGTEAFF | 15 | NA | TRBV7-9 | TRBD1 | TRBJ1-1
TGTGCCAGCAATAGGGGTAATGAGCAGTTCTTC | CASNRGNEQFF | 11 | NA | TRBV2 | NA | TRBJ2-1
TGTGCCAGCAGTGATTATCGGGGGTCACCCCTCCACTTT | CASSDYRGSPLHF | 13 | once | TRBV2 | NA | TRBJ1-6
TGCGCCAGCAGTGAGTCGATCCAGGGGCCAGGAAACACCATATATTTT | CASSESIQGPGNTIYF | 16 | NA | TRBV10-2 | NA | TRBJ1-3
TGTGCCAGCAGGAGACAGGGGTATGGCTACACCTTC | CASRRQGYGYTF | 12 | few | TRBV28 | TRBD1 | TRBJ1-2
TGTGCCAGCTCAACGACTAGCGGGTTGAGCTCCTACAATGAGCAGTTCTTC | CASSTTSGLSSYNEQFF | 17 | NA | TRBV18 | TRBD2 | TRBJ2-1
TGTGCCAGCGGGGAGACAGATACGCAGTATTTT | CASGETDTQYF | 11 | NA | TRBV6-5 | NA | TRBJ2-3
TGTGCCAGCACTTACCCCATCGGGACTAGCGGAACTAATGAGCAGTTCTTC | CASTYPIGTSGTNEQFF | 17 | NA | TRBV2 | TRBD2 | TRBJ2-1
TGTGCCAGCAGCTTAATGGCAGATTATGGCTACACCTTC | CASSLMADYGYTF | 13 | NA | TRBV7-9 | NA | TRBJ1-2
TGTGCCAGCACTCGAAGGGACAGGGGAGAAAAACTGTTTTTT | CASTRRDRGEKLFF | 14 | NA | TRBV6-5 | TRBD1 | TRBJ1-4
TGTGCCAGCAGCTCCCTAGCGGGAGGGTCAGATACGCAGTATTTT | CASSSLAGGSDTQYF | 15 | few | TRBV7-2 | TRBD2 | TRBJ2-3
TGTGCCAGCAGCTTAGATTCCCAGGGCTACAATGAGCAGTTCTTC | CASSLDSQGYNEQFF | 15 | NA | TRBV11-2 | NA | TRBJ2-1
TGTGCCAGCAGTTCCCTAGGGGGACAAACCGGGGAGCTGTTTTTT | CASSSLGGQTGELFF | 15 | NA | TRBV6-2/TRBV6-3 | NA | TRBJ2-2
TGTGCCAGCAGCTCGTATGGAGGCTCTGGAAACACCATATATTTT | CASSSYGGSGNTIYF | 15 | NA | TRBV9 | NA | TRBJ1-3
TGTGCCAGCAGCTTAAACAGGGCCCCCTCTGGAAACACCATATATTTT | CASSLNRAPSGNTIYF | 16 | few | TRBV7-6 | NA | TRBJ1-3
TGCAGCGTTGAAGGGACAGGGGATGAAAAACTGTTTTTT | CSVEGTGDEKLFF | 13 | NA | TRBV29-1 | TRBD1 | TRBJ1-4
TGTGCCAACTCCGGGACAGGGGGTCCTGGCTACACCTTC | CANSGTGGPGYTF | 13 | NA | TRBV10-3 | TRBD1 | TRBJ1-2
TGTGCCAGCAGTCGAGTGACAGGGGGCTTGAACACTGAAGCTTTCTTT | CASSRVTGGLNTEAFF | 16 | NA | TRBV6-6 | TRBD1 | TRBJ1-1
TGTGCCACCAGCAATACGCGGGGCGTTGAGCAGTTCTTC | CATSNTRGVEQFF | 13 | NA | TRBV15 | NA | TRBJ2-1
TGTGCCAGCAGTATCCTGGACTCAGAGGAGCAGTACTTC | CASSILDSEEQYF | 13 | NA | TRBV27 | NA | TRBJ2-7
TGTGCCAGCAGCTTAGGGACAGGGGGTTTCGGTAATGAAAAACTGTTTTTT | CASSLGTGGFGNEKLFF | 17 | NA | TRBV7-2 | TRBD1 | TRBJ1-4
TGTGCCAGCAGGCAACTAGCGGGAGGGTACGAGCAGTACTTC | CASRQLAGGYEQYF | 14 | NA | TRBV6-5 | TRBD2 | TRBJ2-7
TGTGCCCTCAGATGTTCAGGAGGCCGAATTGACTACAATGAGCAGTTCTTC | CALRCSGGRIDYNEQFF | 17 | NA | TRBV6-8 | NA | TRBJ2-1
TGCGCCAGCAGCTTGGGTGGCGGGGGAGAGACCCAGTACTTC | CASSLGGGGETQYF | 14 | NA | TRBV5-1 | TRBD2 | TRBJ2-5
TGTGCCAGCAGCAACGGGGGGGAGCTGTTTTTT | CASSNGGELFF | 11 | NA | TRBV9 | NA | TRBJ2-2
TGTGCCAGCAGCTTCGGAGGGATTAACTATGGCTACACCTTC | CASSFGGINYGYTF | 14 | NA | TRBV5-5 | NA | TRBJ1-2
TGTGCCAGCAGTGACCCGGCACCAGGGCCATATGGCTACACCTTC | CASSDPAPGPYGYTF | 15 | few | TRBV6-1 | NA | TRBJ1-2
TGTGCCAGCAGCCCGGGGCCGGGACAGGGCAATCAGCCCCAGCATTTT | CASSPGPGQGNQPQHF | 16 | few | TRBV7-2 | TRBD1 | TRBJ1-5
TGTGCCAGCAGCTCGTATGAAAAACTGTTTTTT | CASSSYEKLFF | 11 | NA | TRBV11-2 | NA | TRBJ1-4
TGTGCCAGCTCACCCGGACAGCTTAAGTCTGGAAACACCATATATTTT | CASSPGQLKSGNTIYF | 16 | NA | TRBV18 | NA | TRBJ1-3
TGTGCCAGCAAGACGGGGACAGGGGCCGAGACCCAGTACTTC | CASKTGTGAETQYF | 14 | once | TRBV2 | TRBD1 | TRBJ2-5
TGTGCCAGCAGTTCCCCGTCTAGCGGCTCTTCTGGGGCCAACGTCCTGACTTTC | CASSSPSSGSSGANVLTF | 18 | NA | TRBV28 | TRBD2 | TRBJ2-6
TGCAGTGCTGGGGTTCGGGGTGAGCAGTTCTTC | CSAGVRGEQFF | 11 | NA | TRBV20-1 | NA | TRBJ2-1
TGTGCCAGCAGCTTGACTAGCGGCTCGCACGAGCAGTACTTC | CASSLTSGSHEQYF | 14 | medium-sized | TRBV7-2 | TRBD2 | TRBJ2-7
TGCAGTGCTAGTAGGTCTAGCGGGGACGGGTACACCGGGGAGCTGTTTTTT | CSASRSSGDGYTGELFF | 17 | NA | TRBV20-1 | TRBD2 | TRBJ2-2
TGTGCCAGCAGCCAAGGACTAGCGGCGACGAACACCGGGGAGCTGTTTTTT | CASSQGLAATNTGELFF | 17 | once | TRBV3-1/TRBV3-2 | TRBD2 | TRBJ2-2
TGTGCCAGCAGCGCCACCCGGGAGGGGAGCTCCTACGAGCAGTACTTC | CASSATREGSSYEQYF | 16 | NA | TRBV9 | TRBD2 | TRBJ2-7
TGCGCCAGCAGCCCGACAGGGCTGAACACTGAAGCTTTCTTT | CASSPTGLNTEAFF | 14 | NA | TRBV5-1 | TRBD1 | TRBJ1-1
TGTGCCAGCAGCTTAGGAGGTGGTAGCGGGGGGGCAGGAAAGACCCAGTACTTC | CASSLGGGSGGAGKTQYF | 18 | NA | TRBV11-2 | TRBD2 | TRBJ2-5
TGTGCCACCAGTGATTTGGGTGGAGCCACCCCAAATGAGCAGTTCTTC | CATSDLGGATPNEQFF | 16 | NA | TRBV24-1 | NA | TRBJ2-1
TGTGCCAGCAGTTGGCTGGCCAACAATCAGCCCCAGCATTTT | CASSWLANNQPQHF | 14 | many | TRBV2 | NA | TRBJ1-5
TGTGCCAGCAGCCAAGAAACAGGGGTAGAACCTTTCTTT | CASSQETGVEPFF | 13 | NA | TRBV3-1/TRBV3-2 | TRBD1 | TRBJ1-1
TGTGCCAGCAGCATGACAGGTGGGGCTTTGGGCGAGCAGTACTTC | CASSMTGGALGEQYF | 15 | NA | TRBV7-3 | NA | TRBJ2-7
TGTGCCACGTCCGGGGACAGCTACGAGCAGTACTTC | CATSGDSYEQYF | 12 | NA | TRBV12-3/TRBV12-4 | TRBD1 | TRBJ2-7
TGCGCCAGCAGCTTGGAAGGAATTAACAGGGGGCGAGATGGCTACACCTTC | CASSLEGINRGRDGYTF | 17 | NA | TRBV5-1 | TRBD1 | TRBJ1-2